This T cell receptor (beta chain) originates from a study of blood T cell repertoires in COVID-19 (dated by TCRdb to about 2020). In the study overall: Samples from collaborators originated in the United States, Italy and Spain and spanned both the acute and convalescent phases of COVID-19. The material from the prospective study consisted of cDNA or gDNA derived from T cells, B-cell-depleted T cells, or PBMCs. The dataset comprised deeply sampled blood TCRbeta repertoires from subjects exposed to, actively infected with, or recovered from COVID-19. The repertoires were made available in a free public database intended to serve as a resource for research on the immune response to SARS-CoV-2. The samples were drawn from two sources: the first 160 participants of the ongoing ImmuneRACE study, and over 950 subjects contributed by 6 global collaborators. Sample metadata almost always included a de-identified subject ID, COVID-19 status, age in years and sex. Where HLA class I and class II types were available, the types were taken from metadata supplied by the sample provider, not from assay-based typing.

In Seattle, one collaborating source enrolled patients while the infection was active and tracked those patients longitudinally over the course of disease. Whole blood was collected in K2EDTA tubes by collaborating institutions according to the institutions' own protocols. For TCRbeta analysis, collaborators shipped samples as frozen whole blood, isolated PBMCs, or DNA extracted from either of those sample types. Worth noting for this clone: Its binding antigen is unknown. Base-call qualities are not available, and no considerably larger clone is one nucleotide away.

The paper's findings and limits, for the study overall: Clinical and demographic metadata were provided uncurated, with the amount varying by source and participant.

TCRbeta CDR3 regions were amplified from genomic DNA using the immunoSEQ Assay, a bias-controlled multiplex PCR. Per the authors' processing: The number of nucleated cells in each sample was estimated from the amplification of reference gene primers within the assay. To quantify the absolute abundance of each unique TCRbeta CDR3 rearrangement, sequence reads were collapsed and filtered. For each sample, productive Simpson clonality was calculated by taking the square root of Simpson's diversity index across productive rearrangements. TCRdb carries this immuneACCESS record with in-frame sequences only. Its versions omit some clonotypes, under half of them owing to an unresolved V gene in the studies checked, with the rest unexplained. V and J calls plus clone size are reproduced from that table; the DNA served to infer D and trimming. This sample holds fewer than 200,000 clones; about 88% were observed only once. In total, the top ten clones hold about 5.6% of the sample.

CDR1 and CDR2 are read off the germline V gene as SGHTA and FQGNSA. The junction carries 15 bases between V and J, which are trimmed by 5 bases and 5 bases respectively. The CDR3 sequence holds 14 residues, the cysteine and phenylalanine included. The kept DNA is CDR3 alone, 42 bases in frame from the first base. Input material: peripheral blood. In this chain, TRBV7-2 is recombined with TRBJ1-1, with TRBD1 as a weak D call on 5 bases. This receptor was obtained from a woman aged 45-65 years with COVID-19, enrolled during active disease. At the DNA level, the sequence is TGTGCCAGCAGCGCAAATTGGGCAGGGACTGAAGCTTTCTTT. Translated, this is CASSANWAGTEAFF. The reference TRBV7-2 and TRBJ1-1 proteins fill in what lies around the CDR3, so the full variable domain reads GAGVSQSPSNKVTEKGKDVELRCDPISGHTALYWYRQSLGQGLEFLIYFQGNSAPDKSGLPSDRFSAERTGGSVSTLTIQRTQQEDSAVYLCASSANWAGTEAFFGQGTRLTVV.